The T cell receptor (beta chain) described here comes from a study of metastatic and nonmetastatic thyroid tumors. Study-level information: Comparative analysis of repertoires was undertaken across blood and tumor or nodule tissue obtained from malignant and benign thyroid patients.

As originally analysed: Using the CDR3 differences seen across clinicopathological groups, the authors built a distant-metastasis classifier for papillary thyroid cancer, which was meant to discriminate distant-metastatic patients. MiXCR was used by TCRdb to re-call the PCR reads. The authors' filters were not applied to this entry. Of about 35,000 clones listed, about 29% are singletons. This clone was recorded at least ten times. Its specificity is not known. Before thyroid surgery, none of the patients had received any treatment. Study-level points and caveats: Reported TCR beta diversity, measured in blood and tumor, was significantly higher for malignant thyroid tumors than for benign nodules.

Sequencing was performed on blood. This receptor was obtained from a female donor with papillary thyroid cancer or a benign thyroid nodule (not recorded which). Some clones in this sample may be carry-over from other donors' samples.

The CDR3 here is CATSRQGSGANVLTF. As DNA, the CDR3 is TGTGCCACCAGCAGACAGGGTTCAGGGGCCAACGTCCTGACTTTC. The rearrangement joins TRBV15 to TRBJ2-6; possible D gene TRBD1, 5 bases. V lost 2 bases and J lost 4, with 9 bases in between. The germline gives CDR1 LNHNV, CDR2 YYDKDF (reference sequence). This CDR3 is built from 15 residues.